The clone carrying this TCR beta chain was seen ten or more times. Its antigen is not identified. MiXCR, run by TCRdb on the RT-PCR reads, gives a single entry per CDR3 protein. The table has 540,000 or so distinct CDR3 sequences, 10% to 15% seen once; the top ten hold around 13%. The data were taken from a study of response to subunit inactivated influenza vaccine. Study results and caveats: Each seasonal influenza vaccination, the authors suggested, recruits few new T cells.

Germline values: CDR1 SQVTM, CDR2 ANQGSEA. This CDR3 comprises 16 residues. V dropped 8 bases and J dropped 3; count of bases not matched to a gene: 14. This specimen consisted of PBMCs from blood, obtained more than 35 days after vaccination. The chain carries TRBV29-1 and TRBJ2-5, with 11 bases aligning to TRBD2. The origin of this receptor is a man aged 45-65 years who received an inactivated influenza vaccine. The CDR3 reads CSSQVGTSGRKETQYF. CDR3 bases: TGCAGCTCCCAAGTGGGGACTAGCGGCCGTAAAGAGACCCAGTACTTC.